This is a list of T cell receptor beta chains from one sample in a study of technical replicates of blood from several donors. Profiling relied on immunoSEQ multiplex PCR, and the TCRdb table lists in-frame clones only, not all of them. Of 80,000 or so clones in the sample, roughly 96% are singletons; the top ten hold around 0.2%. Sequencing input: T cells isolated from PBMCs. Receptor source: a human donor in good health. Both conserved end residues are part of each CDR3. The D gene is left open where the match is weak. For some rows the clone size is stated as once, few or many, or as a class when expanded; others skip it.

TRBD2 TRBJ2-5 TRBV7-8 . TGTGCCAGCAGCGGTAGGACAAGTGCTAGTACACGGGGGGGGACGTGGACCCAGTACTTC CASSGRTSASTRGGTWTQYF
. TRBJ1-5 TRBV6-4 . TGTGCCAGCACCCAGGGTCAGGATCAGCCCCAGCATTTT CASTQGQDQPQHF
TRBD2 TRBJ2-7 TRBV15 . TGTGCCACCAGCAGCGGTGCGGGGGGGCCAGACGAGCAGTACTTC CATSSGAGGPDEQYF
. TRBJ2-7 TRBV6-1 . TGTGCCAGCAGTGAAGTCTTACAGACCTACGAGCAGTACTTC CASSEVLQTYEQYF
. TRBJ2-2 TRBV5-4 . TGTGCCAGCAGCTTGATGAGTTTTTTGAGGACCGGGGAGCTGTTTTTT CASSLMSFLRTGELFF
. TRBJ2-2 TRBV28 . TGTGCCAGCAGTTGGAACAGGATCACCGGGGAGCTGTTTTTT CASSWNRITGELFF
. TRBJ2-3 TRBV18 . TGTGCCAGCTCACCTTTCGAACTGACAGCTGCTAGCACAGATACGCAGTATTTT CASSPFELTAASTDTQYF
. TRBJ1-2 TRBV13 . TGTGCCAGCAGCTTAATTGTTCGAGGCGCTTCTAACTATGGCTACACCTTC CASSLIVRGASNYGYTF
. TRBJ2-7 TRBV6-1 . TGTGCCAGCAGTTGGTCCGAGGGCCAATCCTACGAGCAGTACTTC CASSWSEGQSYEQYF
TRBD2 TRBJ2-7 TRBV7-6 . TGTGCCAGCAGTCCGGGACTAGCGGGAATGGGCTCCTACGAGCAGTACTTC CASSPGLAGMGSYEQYF
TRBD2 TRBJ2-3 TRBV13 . TGTGCCAGCAGCAGAGCGGGGTTTGAAGATACGCAGTATTTT CASSRAGFEDTQYF
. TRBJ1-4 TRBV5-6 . TGTGCCAGCAGCTTGTCTCTTCGCGTTGAAAAACTGTTTTTT CASSLSLRVEKLFF
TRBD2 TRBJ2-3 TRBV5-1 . TGCGCCAGCGGTAGAGCGGGGGCTAGCACAGATACGCAGTATTTT CASGRAGASTDTQYF
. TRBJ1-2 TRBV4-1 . TGCGCCAGCAGCCAAGCCCACGGAGGGGTCATAACTAACTATGGCTACACCTTC CASSQAHGGVITNYGYTF
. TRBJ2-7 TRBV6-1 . TGTGCCAGCAGTGTCGGCGAGCAGTACTTC CASSVGEQYF
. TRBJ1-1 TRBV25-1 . TGTGCCAGCGGAGAACAGGGATTGAACACTGAAGCTTTCTTT CASGEQGLNTEAFF
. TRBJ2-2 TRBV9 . TGTGCCAGCAGCCTCAGGGCAAACGGGGAGCTGTTTTTT CASSLRANGELFF
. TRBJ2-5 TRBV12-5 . TGTGCTAGTGGTCCGGGGGGGACAGGGTCGGAGACCCAGTACTTC CASGPGGTGSETQYF
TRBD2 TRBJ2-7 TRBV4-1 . TGCGCCAGCAGCCAAGAAAAGCGGGACGTAAACTCCTACGAGCAGTACTTC CASSQEKRDVNSYEQYF
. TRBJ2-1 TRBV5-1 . TGCGCCAGCAGCCGCCCAGGAAATGAGCAGTTCTTC CASSRPGNEQFF
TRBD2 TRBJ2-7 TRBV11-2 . TGTGCCAGCAGCTCCTTCGCTAGCGGGATGAGCTCCTACGAGCAGTACTTC CASSSFASGMSSYEQYF
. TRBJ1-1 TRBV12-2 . TGTGCAAGTCGCTTCCCAATCCCAGGGGTGACCCGGGGTGAAGCTTTCTTT CASRFPIPGVTRGEAFF
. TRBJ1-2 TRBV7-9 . TGTGCCAGCAGCTTAGCAAGGGGCTTGGACTACACCTTC CASSLARGLDYTF
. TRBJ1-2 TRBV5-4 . TGTGCCAGCAGCTCAGACAGTCCTTGGTACTATGGCTACACCTTC CASSSDSPWYYGYTF
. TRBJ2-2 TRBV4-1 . TGCGCCAGCAGCCTCCGGGACACCCTACTCACCGGGGAGCTGTTTTTT CASSLRDTLLTGELFF
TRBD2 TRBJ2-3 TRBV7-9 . TGTGCCAGCAGCTCGGGACTAGCGGGGACCACAGATACGCAGTATTTT CASSSGLAGTTDTQYF
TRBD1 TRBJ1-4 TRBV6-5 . TGTGCCAGCAGCCCGGGACAGGGTAATGAAAAACTGTTTTTT CASSPGQGNEKLFF
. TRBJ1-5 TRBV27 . TGTGCCAGCAGTTTATCGGCGGGGGGGCCCCAGCATTTT CASSLSAGGPQHF
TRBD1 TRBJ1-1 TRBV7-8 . TGTGCCAGCAGCTCCGCCAGGGGGCGCGGAGAAGCTTTCTTT CASSSARGRGEAFF
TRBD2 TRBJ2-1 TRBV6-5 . TGTGCCAGCAGTTACTCGGGACTAAACAATGAGCAGTTCTTC CASSYSGLNNEQFF
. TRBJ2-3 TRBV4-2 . TGTGCCAGCAGCCAAGTAACAGATACGCAGTATTTT CASSQVTDTQYF
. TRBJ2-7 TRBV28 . TGTGCCAGCAGTTTACCGAGACGGGAGCGTAACTACGAGCAGTACTTC CASSLPRRERNYEQYF
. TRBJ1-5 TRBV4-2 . TGTGCCAGCAGCCAAGGCCACTCCGGGACTCCCGGGCAGCCCCAGCATTTT CASSQGHSGTPGQPQHF
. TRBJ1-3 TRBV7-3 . TGTGCCAGCAGCTCTACTCCTGGAAACACCATATATTTT CASSSTPGNTIYF
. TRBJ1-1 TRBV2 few TGTGCCAGCAGCACAGGGCAGAGCACTGAAGCTTTCTTT CASSTGQSTEAFF
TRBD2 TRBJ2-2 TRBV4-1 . TGCGCCAGCAGCCTCGGGAGGGGCACCGGGGAGCTGTTTTTT CASSLGRGTGELFF
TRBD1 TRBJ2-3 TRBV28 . TGTGCCAGCAGTGATCTGACAGGGGGCGGGAAAGATACGCAGTATTTT CASSDLTGGGKDTQYF
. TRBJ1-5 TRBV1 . TGCACCAGCAGCCTCGCCCGGGACACCCTAGGCAATCAGCCCCAGCATTTT CTSSLARDTLGNQPQHF
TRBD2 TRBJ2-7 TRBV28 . TGTGCCAGCAGAGACCTTAGCGGGAGGGCCTACGAGCAGTACTTC CASRDLSGRAYEQYF